This T cell receptor beta chain originates from a study of regulatory T cells in long-lasting Graves disease. Study-wide background: Over 5 years on antithyroid drugs plus positive TSH receptor antibodies marked Graves' disease as persistent.

Study results and caveats: Comparison showed that persistent patients shared more public clonotypes (about 2,700) than new patients (about 970). The study found TRBV28, TRBJ1-2 and TRBJ2-5 favored in persistent disease. Those with persistent Graves' had less TCR diversity than newly diagnosed patients.

Germline values: CDR1 LGHDT, CDR2 YNNKEL (reference sequence). The CDR3 is made up of 16 amino acids. Trimming pared 7 bases from V and 0 bases from J, leaving 18 bases between. As for time point: persistent/refractory GD, antithyroid drugs over 5 years with positive TRAb. Researchers made the TCR library from RNA that was extracted from PBMCs. In regard to this clonotype: The antigen is undetermined.

Combining iRepertoire HTBI primers with Arm-PCR of CDR3 regions, the authors built TCR beta libraries. TCRdb passed the multiplex PCR reads through MiXCR, listing each CDR3 protein once. The sample yields approximately 400,000 distinct CDR3 sequences, roughly 24% seen once. The V gene is TRBV3-1, the J gene TRBJ2-5; D possibly corresponds to TRBD2 (5 bases). The sample consisted of peripheral blood mononuclear cells (PBMCs), taken when the disease was refractory, from a patient treated with antithyroid drugs. The receptor's source is a middle-aged woman with Graves disease. The CDR3 DNA sequence: TGTGCCAGCACCCACATAACGAGGGTTAACCAAGAGACCCAGTACTTC. Amino acids: CASTHITRVNQETQYF.